This T cell receptor beta chain comes out of a study of control samples from healthy donors and cancer patients. With 6 bases clipped from V and 5 bases from J, the junction kept 7 bases outside the gene matches. Per germline, CDR1 MNHEY and CDR2 SMNVEV (reference sequence). CDR3 length equals 14 residues. Profiled with immunoSEQ multiplex PCR; TCRdb holds only in-frame clones, not every one. The table has 100,000 to 150,000 clones, about 94% seen once. The chain recombines TRBV27 with TRBJ2-1; TRBD2 aligns across 7 bases. The source material was blood. This receptor was obtained from a man aged 30 to 39 in good health. CDR3 sequence reads: CASRLMGGNNEQFF. The CDR3 coding sequence is TGTGCCAGCAGGTTGATGGGGGGGAACAATGAGCAGTTCTTC.